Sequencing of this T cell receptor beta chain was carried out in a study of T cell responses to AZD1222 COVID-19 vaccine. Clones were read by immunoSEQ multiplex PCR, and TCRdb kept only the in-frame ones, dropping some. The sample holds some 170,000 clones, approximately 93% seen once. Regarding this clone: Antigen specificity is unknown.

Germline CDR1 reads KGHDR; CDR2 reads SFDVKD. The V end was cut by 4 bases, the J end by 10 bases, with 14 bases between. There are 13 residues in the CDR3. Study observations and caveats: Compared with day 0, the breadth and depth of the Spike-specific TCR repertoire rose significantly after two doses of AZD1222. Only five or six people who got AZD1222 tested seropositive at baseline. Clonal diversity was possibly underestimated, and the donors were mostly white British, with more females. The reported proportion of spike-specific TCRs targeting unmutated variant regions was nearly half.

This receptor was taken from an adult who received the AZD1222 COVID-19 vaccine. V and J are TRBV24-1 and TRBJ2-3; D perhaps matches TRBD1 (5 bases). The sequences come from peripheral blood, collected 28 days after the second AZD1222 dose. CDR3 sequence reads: CATSDPGKYAQYF. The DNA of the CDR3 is TGTGCCACCAGTGACCCAGGGAAATACGCGCAGTATTTT.